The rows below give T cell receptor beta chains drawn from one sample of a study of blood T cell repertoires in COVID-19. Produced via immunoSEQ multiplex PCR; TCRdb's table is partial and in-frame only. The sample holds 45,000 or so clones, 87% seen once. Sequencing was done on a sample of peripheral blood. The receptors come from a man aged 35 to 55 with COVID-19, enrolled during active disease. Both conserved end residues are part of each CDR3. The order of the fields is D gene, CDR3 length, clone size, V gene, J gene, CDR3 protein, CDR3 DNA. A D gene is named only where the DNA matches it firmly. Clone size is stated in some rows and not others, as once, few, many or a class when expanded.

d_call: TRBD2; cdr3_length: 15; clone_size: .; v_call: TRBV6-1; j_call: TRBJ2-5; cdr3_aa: CASSERRGGPETQYF; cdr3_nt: TGTGCCAGCAGTGAACGGCGGGGGGGCCCGGAGACCCAGTACTTC
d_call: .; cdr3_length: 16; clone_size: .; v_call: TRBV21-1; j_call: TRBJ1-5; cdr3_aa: CASTFNRGSSNQPQHF; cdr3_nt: TGTGCCAGCACCTTTAACAGGGGTTCGAGCAATCAGCCCCAGCATTTT
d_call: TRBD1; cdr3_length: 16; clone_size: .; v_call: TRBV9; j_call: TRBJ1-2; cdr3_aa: CASSEAPGTGNYGYTF; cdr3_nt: TGTGCCAGCAGCGAGGCCCCCGGGACAGGGAACTATGGCTACACCTTC
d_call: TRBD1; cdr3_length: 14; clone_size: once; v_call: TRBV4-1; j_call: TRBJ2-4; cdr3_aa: CASSLNRDSGIQYF; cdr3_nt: TGCGCCAGCAGCCTTAACCGGGACAGCGGCATTCAGTACTTC
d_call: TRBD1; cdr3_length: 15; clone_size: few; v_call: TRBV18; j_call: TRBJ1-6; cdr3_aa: CASSQDRGNNSPLHF; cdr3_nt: TGTGCCAGCTCACAGGACAGGGGCAATAATTCACCCCTCCACTTT
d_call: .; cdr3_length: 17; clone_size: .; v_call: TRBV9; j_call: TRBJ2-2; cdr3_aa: CASSVAPGWPNTGELFF; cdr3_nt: TGTGCCAGCAGCGTCGCCCCAGGCTGGCCGAACACCGGGGAGCTGTTTTTT
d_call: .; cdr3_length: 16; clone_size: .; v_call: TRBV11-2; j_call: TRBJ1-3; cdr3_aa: CASSQPGGSQGNTIYF; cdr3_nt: TGTGCCAGCAGCCAACCGGGGGGGTCCCAAGGAAACACCATATATTTT
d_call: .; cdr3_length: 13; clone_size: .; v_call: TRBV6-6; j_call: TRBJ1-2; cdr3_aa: CASSYSPSYGYTF; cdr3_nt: TGTGCCAGCAGTTACTCGCCGAGCTATGGCTACACCTTC
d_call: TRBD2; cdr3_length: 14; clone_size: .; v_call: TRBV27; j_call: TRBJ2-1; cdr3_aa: CASSAGTSYNEQFF; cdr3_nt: TGTGCCAGCAGTGCTGGGACTAGCTACAATGAGCAGTTCTTC
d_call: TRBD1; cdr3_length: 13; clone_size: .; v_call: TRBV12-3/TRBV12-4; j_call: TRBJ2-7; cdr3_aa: CARDGQGDHEQYF; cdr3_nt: TGTGCCAGGGACGGACAGGGGGACCACGAGCAGTACTTC
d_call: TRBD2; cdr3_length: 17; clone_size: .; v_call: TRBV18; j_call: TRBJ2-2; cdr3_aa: CASSPSTSGSRTGELFF; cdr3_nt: TGTGCCAGCTCACCAAGCACTAGCGGGAGCCGGACCGGGGAGCTGTTTTTT